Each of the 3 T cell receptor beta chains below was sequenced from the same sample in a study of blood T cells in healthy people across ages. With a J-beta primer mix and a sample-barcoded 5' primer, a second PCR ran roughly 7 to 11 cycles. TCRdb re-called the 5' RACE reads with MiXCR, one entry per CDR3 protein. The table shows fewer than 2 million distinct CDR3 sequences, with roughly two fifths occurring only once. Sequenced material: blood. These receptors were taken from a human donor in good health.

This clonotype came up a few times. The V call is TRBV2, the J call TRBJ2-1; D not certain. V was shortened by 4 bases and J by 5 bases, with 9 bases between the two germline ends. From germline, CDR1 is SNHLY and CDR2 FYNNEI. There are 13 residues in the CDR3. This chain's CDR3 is CASSVNSDNEQFF. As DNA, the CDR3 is TGTGCCAGCAGTGTGAACAGCGACAATGAGCAGTTCTTC. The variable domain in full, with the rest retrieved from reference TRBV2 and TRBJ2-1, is EPEVTQTPSHQVTQMGQEVILRCVPISNHLYFYWYRQILGQKVEFLVSFYNNEISEKSEIFDDQFSVERPDGSNFTLKIRSTKLEDSAMYFCASSVNSDNEQFFGPGTRLTVL.

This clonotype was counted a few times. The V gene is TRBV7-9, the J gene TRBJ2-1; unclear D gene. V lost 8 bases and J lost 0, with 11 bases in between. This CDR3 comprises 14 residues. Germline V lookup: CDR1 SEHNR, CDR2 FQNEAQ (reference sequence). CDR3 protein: CASRDGSSYNEQFF. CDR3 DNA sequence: TGTGCCAGCCGAGACGGTAGCTCCTACAATGAGCAGTTCTTC.

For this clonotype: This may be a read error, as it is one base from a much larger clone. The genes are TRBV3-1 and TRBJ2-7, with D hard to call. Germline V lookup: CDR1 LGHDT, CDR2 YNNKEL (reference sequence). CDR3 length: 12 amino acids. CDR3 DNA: TGTGCCAGCAGCCAAAATATTATCGAGCGGTACTTC. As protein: CASSQNIIERYF.